The T cell receptor (beta chain) under discussion was sequenced for a study of graft-versus-host responses after intestinal transplantation. Sequencing was performed with immunoSEQ multiplex PCR; in TCRdb, only in-frame clones are kept and a portion is missing. Of about 120,000 clones in the sample, about 95% were seen once. As to this clone: Its antigen is unidentified.

Germline CDR1 SEHNR, CDR2 FQNEAQ (reference sequence). This CDR3 contains 14 residues. Trimming cost V 1 base and J 4 bases, with 10 bases left between them. This clonotype was obtained from a human donor who received an intestinal transplant. The sample was unstimulated CD8+ T cells sorted from spleen or lymph node cells, taken before intestinal transplant. The V gene is TRBV7-9, the J gene TRBJ1-2; D gene unclear. The CDR3 protein is CASSLVAASYGYTF. The CDR3 bases are TGTGCCAGCAGCTTAGTCGCGGCATCCTATGGCTACACCTTC. Filled out from reference TRBV7-9 and TRBJ1-2, the complete variable domain reads DTGVSQNPRHKITKRGQNVTFRCDPISEHNRLYWYRQTLGQGPEFLTYFQNEAQLEKSRLLSDRFSAERPKGSFSTLEIQRTEQGDSAMYLCASSLVAASYGYTFGSGTRLTVV.